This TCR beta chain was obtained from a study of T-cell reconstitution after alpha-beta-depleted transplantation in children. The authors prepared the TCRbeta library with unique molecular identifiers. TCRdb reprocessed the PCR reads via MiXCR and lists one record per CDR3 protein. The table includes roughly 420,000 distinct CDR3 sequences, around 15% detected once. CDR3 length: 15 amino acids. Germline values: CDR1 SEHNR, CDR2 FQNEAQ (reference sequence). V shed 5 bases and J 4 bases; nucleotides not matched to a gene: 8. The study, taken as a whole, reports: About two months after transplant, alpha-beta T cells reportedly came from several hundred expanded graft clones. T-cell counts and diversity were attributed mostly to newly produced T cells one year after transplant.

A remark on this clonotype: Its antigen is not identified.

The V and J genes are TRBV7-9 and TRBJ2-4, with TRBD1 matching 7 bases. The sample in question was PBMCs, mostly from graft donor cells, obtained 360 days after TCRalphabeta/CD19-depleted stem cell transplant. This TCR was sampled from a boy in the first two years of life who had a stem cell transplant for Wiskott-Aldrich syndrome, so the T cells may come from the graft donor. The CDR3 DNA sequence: TGTGCCAGCAGCCCCCAGACAGGGCCAAAAAACATTCAGTACTTC. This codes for CASSPQTGPKNIQYF.